Sequencing of this T cell receptor beta chain was carried out in a study of glioma-infiltrating T cells. Using RNA template, CDR3s of TCR alpha and beta were amplified with iRepertoire arm-PCR. For one-step reverse transcription and amplification, about 85-400 ng of tissue mRNA or PBMC total RNA was used. TCRdb analysed the multiplex PCR reads with MiXCR anew, one entry per CDR3 protein. The sample includes under 20,000 distinct CDR3 sequences, nearly 60% of them seen just once. Whole-study findings and limits: Tissue-blood divergence was below expectation in non-neoplastic patients, above in gliomas. Only very few CDR3 sequences appeared in both tissue and blood.

Turning to this clonotype: Its cognate antigen is unknown. Given a much more abundant clone one base away, this may be a read error.

Sequencing input: glioma tissue, nonneoplastic brain tissue, or PBMCs (not recorded which). This sequence was found in a human donor with low-grade glioma or glioblastoma, undergoing nonglioma brain surgery, or in good health (not recorded which).

CDR3 sequence: CASSLGAGSSYEQYF. The CDR3, as DNA: TGTGCCAGCAGCTTAGGTGCGGGCTCGTCCTACGAGCAGTACTTC. The chain links TRBV7-9 to TRBJ2-7, with D perhaps TRBD2 (5 bases). CDR1 is SEHNR, CDR2 FQNEAQ, per germline (reference sequence). The CDR3 extends over 15 amino acids. V lost 1 base and J 1 base, leaving 11 bases between the germline ends.